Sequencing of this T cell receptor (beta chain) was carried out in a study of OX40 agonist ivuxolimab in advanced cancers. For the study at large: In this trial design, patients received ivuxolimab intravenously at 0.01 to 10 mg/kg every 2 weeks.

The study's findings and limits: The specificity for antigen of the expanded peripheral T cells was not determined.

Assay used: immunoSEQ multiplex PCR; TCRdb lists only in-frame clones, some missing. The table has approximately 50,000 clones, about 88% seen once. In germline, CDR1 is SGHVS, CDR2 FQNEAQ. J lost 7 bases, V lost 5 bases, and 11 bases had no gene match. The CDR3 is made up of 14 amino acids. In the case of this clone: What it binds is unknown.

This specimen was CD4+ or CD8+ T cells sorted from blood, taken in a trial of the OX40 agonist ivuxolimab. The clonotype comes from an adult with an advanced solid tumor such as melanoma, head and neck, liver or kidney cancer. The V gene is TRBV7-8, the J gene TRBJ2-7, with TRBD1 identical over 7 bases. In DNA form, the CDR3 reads TGTGCCAGCAGCACAAGGGGGCTGGGTGGTGAGCAGTACTTC. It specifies CASSTRGLGGEQYF.